This TCR beta chain derives from a study of T cell repertoires in ileal Crohn's disease. Time point defined: neoterminal ileum biopsy at postoperative endoscopy, about 6 months after surgery. Sequenced by immunoSEQ multiplex PCR; TCRdb stores in-frame clones only, minus some. The sample includes some 9,100 clones, roughly three quarters of them seen just once. This CDR3 has 18 amino acids. J lost 5 bases, V lost 4 bases, and 14 bases had no gene match. Germline values: CDR1 MGHRA, CDR2 YSYEKL. The clonotype originates from an adult with Crohn's disease. The sample taken for sequencing was ileal tissue. The J gene is TRBJ1-5, the V gene TRBV4-1; TRBD1 matches at 10 bases. In DNA, the CDR3 is TGCGCCAGCAGCCCCCGGGACAGGGGCCAGAAGGGTGATCAGCCCCAGCATTTT. Its translation is CASSPRDRGQKGDQPQHF.